Listed below are T cell receptor beta chains from one sample, sequenced in a study of T-cell memory formation after mild COVID-19. TCRdb re-called the 5' RACE reads through MiXCR, storing one row per CDR3 protein. The sample carries approximately 110,000 distinct CDR3 sequences, 22% recorded once. The sequencing sample was made of PBMCs or a T cell subset sorted from them (not recorded which). These receptors were collected from a young man who had mild COVID-19 (a few samples of this study predate the infection). Cell type and time point are not known. Both conserved end residues are trimmed from each CDR3. The order of the fields is V gene, CDR3 protein.

TRBV5-1 | ASSLERTANTEAF
TRBV4-2 | ASSQARWLEDYNEQF
TRBV20-1 | RARDRDTEAF
TRBV12-3/TRBV12-4 | ASSWAGQGDNEQF
TRBV6-5 | ASSYGGRYEQY
TRBV11-2 | ASSLADRLTDTQY
TRBV12-3/TRBV12-4 | ASSLGGPSSTEAF
TRBV7-8 | ASSRSLGTEAF
TRBV25-1 | ASSDLGTGAGELF
TRBV4-3 | ASSQNRGSTDTQY